The 25 T cell receptor beta chains below were found in one sample sequenced in a study of beta chain features in type 1 diabetes. Their antigens are not known. The entirety of the isolated RNA underwent reverse transcription, so expressed TCRB transcripts were sequenced. Profiling relied on immunoSEQ multiplex PCR, and the TCRdb table lists in-frame clones only, not all of them. The sample lists a few hundred thousand clones, approximately 15% seen once, with almost 0.02% in the top ten. Overall study results and limits: Within each of all four CD4+ subsets, Type 1 diabetes patients had TCRB CDR3s that were moderately but significantly shorter.

Material for sequencing was naive CD4+ T cells from blood. The receptor set was obtained from a man under 40 with type 1 diabetes.

This clone was seen only a few times. The chain uses TRBV29-1 and TRBJ2-3; D perhaps matches TRBD1 (5 bases). Germline assignment: CDR1 SQVTM and CDR2 ANQGSEA. CDR3 length: 13 amino acids. The V end was cut by 4 bases, the J end by 2 bases, with 10 bases between. The CDR3 DNA reads TGCAGCGTTGGGGGCAGGCTCACAGATACGCAGTATTTT. Amino acids: CSVGGRLTDTQYF.

This clone was found a few times. The chain couples TRBV29-1 to TRBJ1-2; D remains ambiguous. V was clipped by 3 bases and J by 1 base, with 9 bases between them. The germline V gene has CDR1 SQVTM and CDR2 ANQGSEA. The CDR3 runs 13 residues. CDR3 region: CSVDLGSNYGYTF. DNA of the CDR3: TGCAGCGTTGATTTGGGGAGTAACTATGGCTACACCTTC.

The gene calls are TRBV7-8 and TRBJ2-1, with 12 positions matching TRBD2. Trimming removed 5 bases from V and 8 bases from J; junction bases left unmatched: 10. CDR3 size: 16 residues. Germline V gene lookup returns CDR1 SGHVS and CDR2 FQNEAQ. CDR3 loop: CASSPHRTSGNDEQFF. The CDR3 region has the DNA TGTGCCAGCAGCCCTCATCGGACTAGCGGGAACGATGAGCAGTTCTTC.

This clone was seen a handful of times. CDR3 sequence: CATSRERTVAGELFF. In DNA form, the CDR3 reads TGTGCCACCAGCAGAGAAAGAACAGTGGCCGGGGAGCTGTTTTTT. V is TRBV15 and J is TRBJ2-2; D remains unclear. V was cut by 0 bases and J by 6 bases, with 11 bases left in between. The germline V gene has CDR1 LNHNV and CDR2 YYDKDF (reference sequence). There are 15 residues in the CDR3.

The chain uses TRBV25-1 and TRBJ2-1, with 11 bases identical to TRBD1. The V gene end was trimmed by 6 bases and the J gene end by 9 bases; junction bases not matched to a gene: 7. CDR3 length equals 14 residues. The V gene's germline CDR1 is MGHDK and CDR2 SYGVNS. The CDR3 DNA is TGTGCCAGCAGCCTCGGACAGGGGGCGACTGAGCAGTTCTTC. Residues: CASSLGQGATEQFF.

In its sample, this clone was seen a few times. J is TRBJ2-2 and V is TRBV4-1; D is uncertain. The V end lost 10 bases, the J end lost 7 bases, and 13 bases lay between the germline ends. Looked up from germline, CDR1 is MGHRA and CDR2 is YSYEKL. The CDR3 is 12 residues long. In DNA form, the CDR3 reads TGCGCCACCCAGAAGACGGGCGGGGAGCTGTTTTTT. As protein: CATQKTGGELFF.

This clone was seen only a few times. This chain connects TRBV6-1 to TRBJ1-2, with no clear D. The V gene's germline CDR1 is MNHNS and CDR2 SASEGT. The V gene lost 7 bases and the J gene lost 2 bases, with 8 bases spanning the gap. CDR3 length: 12 amino acids. The CDR3 here is CASKLVNYGYTF. The CDR3 region has the DNA TGTGCCAGCAAGTTAGTCAACTATGGCTACACCTTC.

This chain joins TRBV18 and TRBJ2-2; the D gene is possibly TRBD1 (5 bases). Trimming pared 4 bases from V and 1 base from J, leaving 7 bases between. There are 14 residues in the CDR3. Looked up from germline, CDR1 is KGHSH and CDR2 is LQKENI. The DNA of the CDR3 is TGTGCCAGCTCACAACAGGAGAACACCGGGGAGCTGTTTTTT. This encodes CASSQQENTGELFF.

V is TRBV25-1 and J is TRBJ2-5; TRBD2 matches 8 bases. This CDR3 is built from 16 residues. The junction had 9 bases not matched to a gene; V was cut back by 6 bases and J by 0 bases. Germline lookup yields CDR1 MGHDK and CDR2 SYGVNS. The CDR3 DNA sequence: TGTGCCAGCAGCCTTATTCCGGGACTAGACCAAGAGACCCAGTACTTC. Translated: CASSLIPGLDQETQYF.

The rearrangement links TRBV29-1 to TRBJ1-1, with D uncertain. The CDR3 covers 13 residues. V was trimmed by 3 bases and J by 4 bases, leaving 12 bases between them. In germline, CDR1 is SQVTM, CDR2 ANQGSEA. CDR3 protein: CSVDSRAGTEAFF. CDR3 nucleotides: TGCAGCGTTGATTCGAGGGCGGGCACTGAAGCTTTCTTT.

This rearrangement joins TRBV9 to TRBJ2-1, with 9 nucleotides matching TRBD1. From germline, CDR1 is SGDLS and CDR2 YYNGEE. The CDR3 spans 15 residues. V lost 4 bases and J lost 4; bases outside the gene matches: 6. The CDR3 bases are TGTGCCAGCAGCCCAGGACAGGGGCCTTACAATGAGCAGTTCTTC. Protein product: CASSPGQGPYNEQFF. The full variable domain, rest sourced from reference TRBV9 and TRBJ2-1, is DSGVTQTPKHLITATGQRVTLRCSPRSGDLSVYWYQQSLDQGLQFLIQYYNGEERAKGNILERFSAQQFPDLHSELNLSSLELGDSALYFCASSPGQGPYNEQFFGPGTRLTVL.

The V and J genes are TRBV14 and TRBJ2-1; the match to TRBD2 covers 7 bases. J lost 15 bases, V lost 0 bases, and 8 bases had no gene match. Germline CDR1 SGHDN, CDR2 FVKESK. The CDR3 consists of 13 residues. This chain's CDR3 is CASSQDFLAVLFF. CDR3 in DNA: TGTGCCAGCAGCCAAGATTTCCTAGCGGTTCTGTTCTTC.

The rearrangement uses TRBV4-2 and TRBJ1-1; D perhaps matches TRBD1 (5 bases). V was pared by 1 base and J by 8 bases, with 14 bases between. Looked up from germline, CDR1 is LGHNA and CDR2 is YNFKEQ. This CDR3 has 14 residues. The CDR3 DNA follows: TGTGCCAGCAGCCAAGCCGGTGGGGCCCTAGAAGCTTTCTTT. It is translated as CASSQAGGALEAFF.

A few counts support this clone. The V call is TRBV5-4, the J call TRBJ2-2, with 10 nucleotides matching TRBD2. This CDR3 region has 17 residues. CDR1 is SGHNT, CDR2 YYREEE, per germline (reference sequence). The V segment lost 4 bases and the J segment 7 bases; nucleotides outside the gene matches: 13. The CDR3 nucleotides read TGTGCCAGCAGCCCGGGGGGGCTAGCGGGGGAGGTCGGGGAGCTGTTTTTT. It yields the protein CASSPGGLAGEVGELFF.

Concerning this clone itself: The sample carries other DNA sequences with the same CDR3. This chain links TRBV11-2 with TRBJ2-7; D perhaps matches TRBD1 (6 bases). In germline, CDR1 is SGHAT, CDR2 FQNNGV. This CDR3 contains 14 residues. V was cut by 5 bases and J by 0 bases, with 11 bases left in between. The CDR3 region has the DNA TGTGCCAGCAGCCCCGGACAGAGCTCCTACGAGCAGTACTTC. It yields the protein CASSPGQSSYEQYF.

The CDR3 nucleotides read TGTGCCAGCAGCTCCTCTGTAAGTTCGGGAGAGACCCAGTACTTC. It translates to CASSSSVSSGETQYF. The chain is built from TRBV11-2 and TRBJ2-5; no clear D. The germline gives CDR1 SGHAT, CDR2 FQNNGV. The CDR3 is made up of 15 amino acids. Trimming cost V 4 bases and J 4 bases, with 16 bases left between them. The full variable domain, rest sourced from reference TRBV11-2 and TRBJ2-5, is EAGVAQSPRYKIIEKRQSVAFWCNPISGHATLYWYQQILGQGPKLLIQFQNNGVVDDSQLPKDRFSAERLKGVDSTLKIQPAKLEDSAVYLCASSSSVSSGETQYFGPGTRLLVL.

V and J are TRBV29-1 and TRBJ2-2; 10 bases fit TRBD2. Germline values: CDR1 SQVTM, CDR2 ANQGSEA. The length of the CDR3 is 14 residues. V lost 4 bases and J lost 2; bases outside the gene matches: 1. CDR3 bases: TGCAGCGTTGTAGCGGGGGGCAACACCGGGGAGCTGTTTTTT. This translates into CSVVAGGNTGELFF.

In nucleotides, the CDR3 is TGTGCCAGCAGATCGACAGGGGGCTCCTACGAGCAGTACTTC. Translating it yields CASRSTGGSYEQYF. The V call is TRBV5-6, the J call TRBJ2-7, with TRBD1 matching over 9 bases. There are 14 residues in the CDR3. V gave up 5 bases and J gave up 0 bases; unmatched junction bases: 3. The germline CDR1 and CDR2 sequences are SGHDT and YYEEEE.

This clone was picked up a small number of times. This chain uses TRBV5-4 with TRBJ2-2; 9 bases are a match to TRBD2. J was trimmed by 5 bases and V by 1 base; bases with no gene match: 6. The germline CDR1 and CDR2 sequences are SGHNT and YYREEE (reference sequence). The CDR3 spans 16 residues. CDR3 DNA: TGTGCCAGCAGCTTGAATAGCGGGAGCACAACCGGGGAGCTGTTTTTT. This codes for CASSLNSGSTTGELFF.

This clone was observed a few times. This sequence joins TRBV12-5 and TRBJ2-3; 10 nucleotides match TRBD1. The germline V gene has CDR1 LGHNT and CDR2 FRNRAP. Trimming at V came to 1 base and at J to 5 bases, leaving 6 bases not matched to a gene. There are 16 residues in the CDR3. The DNA for the CDR3 is TGTGCTAGTGGTTTGGGACCCGGGACAGGGGAAGATACGCAGTATTTT. It encodes CASGLGPGTGEDTQYF.

This clone was found a few times. CDR3 sequence (DNA): TGTGCCAGCAGTTACTCCTCTGACCTCGGACTCTATGGCTACACCTTC. Protein sequence: CASSYSSDLGLYGYTF. The chain employs TRBV6-5 and TRBJ1-2, with unresolved D. CDR1 MNHEY and CDR2 SVGAGI come from the germline V gene. CDR3 length: 16 residues. The V gene lost 0 bases and the J gene lost 4 bases, with 15 bases spanning the gap.

This clone occurred a few times. The chain couples TRBV11-2 to TRBJ1-1; D gene unclear. The CDR3 length is 13 residues. Germline V gives CDR1 SGHAT, CDR2 FQNNGV. Trimming removed 1 base from V and 7 bases from J, with 10 bases in between. The CDR3 spells CASSLVGAVEAFF. The CDR3, as DNA: TGTGCCAGCAGCTTAGTTGGAGCGGTTGAAGCTTTCTTT.

The chain uses TRBV5-1 and TRBJ2-3; 9 bases are shared with TRBD2. V dropped 4 bases and J dropped 1; count of bases not matched to a gene: 7. CDR3 length: 16 amino acids. Germline CDR1 SGHRS, CDR2 YFSETQ. The CDR3 nucleotides read TGCGCCAGCAGCCTGACAGCGGGAGGAGGCACAGATACGCAGTATTTT. Residues: CASSLTAGGGTDTQYF.

This clone was counted between two and nine times. The chain links TRBV19 to TRBJ2-2, with 7 nucleotides matching TRBD1. The germline V gene has CDR1 LNHDA and CDR2 SQIVND (reference sequence). CDR3 length equals 15 residues. V shed 5 bases, J shed 2 bases, and the junction held 5 bases outside the gene matches. CDR3 residues: CASSAGTVNTGELFF. Here the CDR3 DNA reads TGTGCCAGTAGTGCCGGGACAGTTAACACCGGGGAGCTGTTTTTT.

The chain links TRBV5-4 to TRBJ2-2, with 9 bases aligning to TRBD1. Germline CDR1 is SGHNT and CDR2 is YYREEE (reference sequence). J gave up 4 bases and V 4 bases, and 8 bases lay outside the gene matches. This CDR3 is 16 amino acids long. This CDR3 is CASSPRGQGGTGELFF. DNA of the CDR3: TGTGCCAGCAGCCCTAGGGGACAGGGAGGCACCGGGGAGCTGTTTTTT. Full variable domain (remainder filled in from reference TRBV5-4 and TRBJ2-2): ETGVTQSPTHLIKTRGQQVTLRCSSQSGHNTVSWYQQALGQGPQFIFQYYREEENGRGNFPPRFSGLQFPNYSSELNVNALELDDSALYLCASSPRGQGGTGELFFGEGSRLTVL.